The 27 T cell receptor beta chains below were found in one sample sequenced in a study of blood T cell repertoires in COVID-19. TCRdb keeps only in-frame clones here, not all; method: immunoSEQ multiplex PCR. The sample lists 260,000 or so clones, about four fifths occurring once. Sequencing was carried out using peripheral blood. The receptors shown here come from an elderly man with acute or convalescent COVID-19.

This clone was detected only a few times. DNA for the CDR3: TGTGCCAGCGACGACAGCTCCTATGGCTACACCTTC. Translating gives CASDDSSYGYTF. This chain connects TRBV28 to TRBJ1-2, with D maybe TRBD1 (5 bases). This CDR3 is built from 12 residues. Per germline, CDR1 MDHEN and CDR2 SYDVKM. With 8 bases removed from V and 4 bases from J, the gap between germline ends came to 11 bases.

In nucleotides, the CDR3 is TGCGCCAGCAGCTTCAGCTCTGGGGCCAACGTCCTGACTTTC. Its protein is CASSFSSGANVLTF. The rearrangement uses TRBV5-1 and TRBJ2-6; no clear D gene. Looked up from germline, CDR1 is SGHRS and CDR2 is YFSETQ. V was shortened by 2 bases and J by 0 bases, with 3 bases between the two germline ends. The CDR3 runs to 14 residues.

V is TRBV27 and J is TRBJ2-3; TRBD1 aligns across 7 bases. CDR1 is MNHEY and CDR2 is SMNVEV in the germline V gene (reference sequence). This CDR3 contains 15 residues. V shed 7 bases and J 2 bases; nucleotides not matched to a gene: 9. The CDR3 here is CASTPGQIPTDTQYF. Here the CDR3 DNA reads TGTGCCAGCACACCGGGACAGATCCCCACAGATACGCAGTATTTT.

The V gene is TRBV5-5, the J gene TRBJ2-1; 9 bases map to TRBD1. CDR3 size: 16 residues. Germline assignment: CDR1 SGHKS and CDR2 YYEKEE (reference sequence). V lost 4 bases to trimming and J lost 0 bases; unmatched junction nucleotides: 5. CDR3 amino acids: CASSEGTGSSYNEQFF. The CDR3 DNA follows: TGTGCCAGCAGCGAGGGGACAGGGAGCTCCTACAATGAGCAGTTCTTC.

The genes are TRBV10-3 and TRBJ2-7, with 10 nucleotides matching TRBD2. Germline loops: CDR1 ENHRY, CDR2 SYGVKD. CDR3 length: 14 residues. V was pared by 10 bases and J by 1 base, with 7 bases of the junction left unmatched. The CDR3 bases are TGTGCCACCCAACTAGCGGGATCATCCTACGAGCAGTACTTC. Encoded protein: CATQLAGSSYEQYF.

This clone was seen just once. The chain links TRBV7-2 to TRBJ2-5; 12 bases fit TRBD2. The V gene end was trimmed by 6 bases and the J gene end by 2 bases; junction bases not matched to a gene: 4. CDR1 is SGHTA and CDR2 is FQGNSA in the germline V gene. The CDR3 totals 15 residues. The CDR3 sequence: CASSSTSGSQETQYF. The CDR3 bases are TGTGCCAGCAGTTCGACTAGCGGGAGTCAAGAGACCCAGTACTTC.

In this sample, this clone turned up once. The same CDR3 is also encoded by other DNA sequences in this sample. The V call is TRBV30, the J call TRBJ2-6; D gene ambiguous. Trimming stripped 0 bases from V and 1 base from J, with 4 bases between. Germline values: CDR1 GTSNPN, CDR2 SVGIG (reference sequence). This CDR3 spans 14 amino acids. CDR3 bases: TGTGCCTGGAGTGTTAGTTCTGGGGCCAACGTCCTGACTTTC. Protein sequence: CAWSVSSGANVLTF.

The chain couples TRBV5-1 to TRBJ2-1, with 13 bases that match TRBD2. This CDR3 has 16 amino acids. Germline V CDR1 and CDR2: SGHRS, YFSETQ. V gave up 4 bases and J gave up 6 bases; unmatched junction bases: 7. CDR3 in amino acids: CASSLAGLAGVNEQFF. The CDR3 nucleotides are TGCGCCAGCAGCCTCGCCGGACTAGCGGGGGTCAATGAGCAGTTCTTC.

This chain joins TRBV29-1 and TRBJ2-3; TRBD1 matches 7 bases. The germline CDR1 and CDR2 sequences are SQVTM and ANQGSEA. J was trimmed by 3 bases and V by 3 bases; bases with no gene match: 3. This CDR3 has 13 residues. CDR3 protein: CSVDYRGTDTQYF. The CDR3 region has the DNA TGCAGCGTTGACTACAGGGGAACAGATACGCAGTATTTT.

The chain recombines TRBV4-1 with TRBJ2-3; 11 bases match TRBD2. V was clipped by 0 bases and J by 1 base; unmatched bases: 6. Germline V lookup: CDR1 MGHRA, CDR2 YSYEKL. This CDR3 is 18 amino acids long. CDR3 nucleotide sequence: TGCGCCAGCAGCCAAGAACTCGGACTAGCGGGTGGCACAGATACGCAGTATTTT. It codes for CASSQELGLAGGTDTQYF.

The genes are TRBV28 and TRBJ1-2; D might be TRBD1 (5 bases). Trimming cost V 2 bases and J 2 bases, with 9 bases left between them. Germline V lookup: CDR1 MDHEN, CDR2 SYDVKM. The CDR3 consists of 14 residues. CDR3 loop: CASSLPGYNYGYTF. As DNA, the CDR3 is TGTGCCAGCAGTTTACCAGGGTACAACTATGGCTACACCTTC.

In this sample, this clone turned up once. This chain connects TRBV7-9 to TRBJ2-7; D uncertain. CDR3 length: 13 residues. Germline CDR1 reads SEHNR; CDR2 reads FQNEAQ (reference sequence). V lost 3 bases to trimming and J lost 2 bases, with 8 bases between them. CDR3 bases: TGTGCCAGCAGCTTTTCCCCTCCCTACGAGCAGTACTTC. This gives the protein CASSFSPPYEQYF.

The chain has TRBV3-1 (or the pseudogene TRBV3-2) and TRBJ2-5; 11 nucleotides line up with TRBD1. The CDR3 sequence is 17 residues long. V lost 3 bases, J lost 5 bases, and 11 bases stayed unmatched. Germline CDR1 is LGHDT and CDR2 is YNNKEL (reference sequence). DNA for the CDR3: TGTGCCAGCAGCCACCTTAGGACAGGGGGCGCGGAGGAGACCCAGTACTTC. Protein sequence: CASSHLRTGGAEETQYF.

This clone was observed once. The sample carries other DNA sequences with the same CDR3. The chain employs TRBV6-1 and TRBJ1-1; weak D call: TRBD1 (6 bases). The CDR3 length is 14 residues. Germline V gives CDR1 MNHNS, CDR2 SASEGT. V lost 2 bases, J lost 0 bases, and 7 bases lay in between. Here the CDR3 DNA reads TGTGCCAGCAGTGAAACAGGGATGAACACTGAAGCTTTCTTT. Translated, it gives CASSETGMNTEAFF.

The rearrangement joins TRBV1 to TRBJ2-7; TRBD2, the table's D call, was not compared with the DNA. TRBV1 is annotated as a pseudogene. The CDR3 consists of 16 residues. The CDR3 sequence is CTSSQDPRKPSYEQYF. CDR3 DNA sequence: TGCACCAGCAGCCAAGATCCGAGAAAACCCTCCTACGAGCAGTACTTC.

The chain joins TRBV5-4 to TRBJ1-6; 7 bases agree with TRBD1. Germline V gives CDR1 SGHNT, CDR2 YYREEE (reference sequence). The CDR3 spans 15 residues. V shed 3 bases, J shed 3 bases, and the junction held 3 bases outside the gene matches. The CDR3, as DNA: TGTGCCAGCAGCTCGGGACAGAACTATAATTCACCCCTCCACTTT. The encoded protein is CASSSGQNYNSPLHF. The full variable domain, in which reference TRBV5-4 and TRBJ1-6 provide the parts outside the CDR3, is ETGVTQSPTHLIKTRGQQVTLRCSSQSGHNTVSWYQQALGQGPQFIFQYYREEENGRGNFPPRFSGLQFPNYSSELNVNALELDDSALYLCASSSGQNYNSPLHFGNGTRLTVT.

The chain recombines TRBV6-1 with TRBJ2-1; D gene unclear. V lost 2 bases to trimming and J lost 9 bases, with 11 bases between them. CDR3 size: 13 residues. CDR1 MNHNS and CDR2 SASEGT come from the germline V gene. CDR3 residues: CASSEFGYGEQFF. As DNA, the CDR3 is TGTGCCAGCAGTGAATTCGGTTACGGTGAGCAGTTCTTC.

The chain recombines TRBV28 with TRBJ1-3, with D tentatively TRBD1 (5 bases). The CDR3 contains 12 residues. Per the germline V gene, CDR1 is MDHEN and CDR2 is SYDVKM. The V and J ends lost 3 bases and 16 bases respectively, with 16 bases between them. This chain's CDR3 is CASSFRDSVGYF. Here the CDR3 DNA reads TGTGCCAGCAGTTTTCGGGACTCAGTTGGGTATTTT.

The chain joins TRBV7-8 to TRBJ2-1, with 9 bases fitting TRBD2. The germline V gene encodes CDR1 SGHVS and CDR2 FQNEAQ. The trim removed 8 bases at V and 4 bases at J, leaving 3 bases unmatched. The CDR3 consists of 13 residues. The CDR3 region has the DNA TGTGCCAGCTCAAGCGGGGGGTACAATGAGCAGTTCTTC. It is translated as CASSSGGYNEQFF.

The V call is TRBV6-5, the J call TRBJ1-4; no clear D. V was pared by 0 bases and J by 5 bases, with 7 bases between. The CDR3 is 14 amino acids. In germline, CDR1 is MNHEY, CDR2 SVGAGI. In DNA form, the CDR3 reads TGTGCCAGCAGTTACTCGGCGGGGAATGAAAAACTGTTTTTT. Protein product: CASSYSAGNEKLFF.

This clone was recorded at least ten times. Written as DNA, the CDR3 is TGTGCCAGTAGTATAAACTCCCATAGCGGGGGGGCCGAGGAGACCCAGTACTTC. Protein sequence: CASSINSHSGGAEETQYF. The rearrangement uses TRBV19 and TRBJ2-5; TRBD2 matches 11 bases. Germline values: CDR1 LNHDA, CDR2 SQIVND (reference sequence). J was trimmed by 5 bases and V by 2 bases; bases with no gene match: 13. There are 18 residues in the CDR3.

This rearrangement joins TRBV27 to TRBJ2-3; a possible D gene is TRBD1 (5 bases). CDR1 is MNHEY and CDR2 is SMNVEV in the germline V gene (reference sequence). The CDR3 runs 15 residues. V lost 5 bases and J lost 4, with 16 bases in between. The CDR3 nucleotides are TGTGCCAGCAGTCCTAACCCCCGACAGCCAGATACGCAGTATTTT. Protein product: CASSPNPRQPDTQYF.

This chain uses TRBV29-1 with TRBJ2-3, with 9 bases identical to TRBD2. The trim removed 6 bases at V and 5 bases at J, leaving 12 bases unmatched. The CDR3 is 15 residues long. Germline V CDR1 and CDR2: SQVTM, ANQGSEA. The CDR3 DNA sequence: TGCAGCGTGACCATCTTAGCGGGAGTTTTAGATACGCAGTATTTT. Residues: CSVTILAGVLDTQYF.

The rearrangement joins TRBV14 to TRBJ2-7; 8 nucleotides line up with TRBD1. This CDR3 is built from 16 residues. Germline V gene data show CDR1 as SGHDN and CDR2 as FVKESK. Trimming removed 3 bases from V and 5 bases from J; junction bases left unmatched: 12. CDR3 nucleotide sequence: TGTGCCAGCAGCCAGCCTTGGACAGGGATATTCCACGAGCAGTACTTC. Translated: CASSQPWTGIFHEQYF.

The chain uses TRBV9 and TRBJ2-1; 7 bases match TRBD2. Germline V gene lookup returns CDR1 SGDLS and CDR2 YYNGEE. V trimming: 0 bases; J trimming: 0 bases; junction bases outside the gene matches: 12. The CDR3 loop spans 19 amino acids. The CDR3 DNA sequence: TGTGCCAGCAGCGTAGGTCGCGGGGGTAGCGGATCCTCCTACAATGAGCAGTTCTTC. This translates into CASSVGRGGSGSSYNEQFF.

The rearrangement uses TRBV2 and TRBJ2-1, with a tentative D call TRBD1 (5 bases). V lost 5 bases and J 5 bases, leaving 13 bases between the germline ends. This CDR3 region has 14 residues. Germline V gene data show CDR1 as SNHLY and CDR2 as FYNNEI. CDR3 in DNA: TGTGCCAGCAGTTACTGGGGCGCAAACAATGAGCAGTTCTTC. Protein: CASSYWGANNEQFF.

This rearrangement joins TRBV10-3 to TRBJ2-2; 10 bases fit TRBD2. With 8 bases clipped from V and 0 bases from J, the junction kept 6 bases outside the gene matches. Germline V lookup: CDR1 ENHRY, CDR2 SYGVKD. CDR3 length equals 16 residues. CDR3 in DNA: TGTGCCATCGGAGTAGCGGGGGGCGCGAACACCGGGGAGCTGTTTTTT. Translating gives CAIGVAGGANTGELFF.